Below are 8 T cell receptor beta chains sequenced from a single sample in a study of naive CD8 T cells in extremely preterm neonates. The method was immunoSEQ multiplex PCR; TCRdb's version includes in-frame clones alone and lacks a portion of them. The sample yields under 7,000 clones, about 97% seen once. The sequenced material came from naive CD8+ T cells from blood. Receptors originate from a human donor in good health.

V gene TRBV4-3 combines with J gene TRBJ2-7, with a weak D call TRBD2 (6 bases). The CDR3 spans 18 residues. V lost 4 bases and J lost 3, with 25 bases in between. Germline CDR1 LGHNA, CDR2 YSLEER. CDR3 nucleotide sequence: TGCGCCAGCAGCCCAGTCGGAGGGCCCAGGAATGGGCGCTACGAGCAGTACTTC. It specifies CASSPVGGPRNGRYEQYF.

This chain links TRBV29-1 with TRBJ2-5; the match to TRBD2 covers 8 bases. Germline V lookup: CDR1 SQVTM, CDR2 ANQGSEA. This CDR3 comprises 14 residues. With 5 bases clipped from V and 7 bases from J, the junction kept 12 bases outside the gene matches. The CDR3 DNA is TGCAGCGTTCGTGCGGGACTAGGCGGTGGGACCCAGTACTTC. It yields the protein CSVRAGLGGGTQYF.

CDR3 loop: CASSLIGELYEQYF. The CDR3 DNA reads as TGTGCCAGCAGTTTAATAGGAGAGCTCTACGAGCAGTACTTC. This rearrangement joins TRBV28 to TRBJ2-7; D gene ambiguous. V lost 2 bases, J lost 3 bases, and 11 bases lay in between. The CDR3 totals 14 residues. Per the germline V gene, CDR1 is MDHEN and CDR2 is SYDVKM.

J is TRBJ2-5 and V is TRBV6-6; 10 bases match TRBD2. The closer fit of TRBJ2-7 to the DNA end suggests the J call may be wrong. From germline, CDR1 is MNHNY and CDR2 SVGAGI (reference sequence). The CDR3 spans 15 residues. In nucleotides, the CDR3 is TGTGCCAGCAGTCTCGGACTAGCGGAACTTTACGAGCAGTACTTC. Its protein product is CASSLGLAELYEQYF.

The table lists this clone with a count of one. The chain joins TRBV9 to TRBJ1-1, with D maybe TRBD1 (5 bases). V was pared by 1 base and J by 5 bases, with 15 bases between. In germline, CDR1 is SGDLS, CDR2 YYNGEE. The CDR3 has 15 residues. The CDR3 is CASSVSGGDGTEAFF. In DNA form, the CDR3 reads TGTGCCAGCAGCGTAAGCGGGGGAGATGGGACTGAAGCTTTCTTT. The complete variable domain, with remaining parts taken from reference TRBV9 and TRBJ1-1, reads DSGVTQTPKHLITATGQRVTLRCSPRSGDLSVYWYQQSLDQGLQFLIQYYNGEERAKGNILERFSAQQFPDLHSELNLSSLELGDSALYFCASSVSGGDGTEAFFGQGTRLTVV.

This sequence joins TRBV11-2 and TRBJ2-7; 8 positions match TRBD1. Germline V gives CDR1 SGHAT, CDR2 FQNNGV. Trimming at V came to 5 bases and at J to 5 bases, leaving 5 bases not matched to a gene. This CDR3 spans 13 amino acids. CDR3 in amino acids: CASSLGQGDEQYV. CDR3 DNA: TGTGCCAGCAGCCTCGGACAGGGCGACGAGCAGTACGTC.

In its sample, this clone was seen a few times. This chain connects TRBV7-9 to TRBJ2-7, with D possibly matching TRBD1 (6 bases). Germline assignment: CDR1 SEHNR and CDR2 FQNEAQ (reference sequence). CDR3 length: 14 amino acids. V was pared by 4 bases and J by 0 bases, with 10 bases between. The CDR3, as DNA: TGTGCCAGCAGCTCGGGACAATCCTCCTACGAGCAGTACTTC. Its protein is CASSSGQSSYEQYF.

The chain uses TRBV28 and TRBJ2-3; TRBD2 matches 11 bases. The trim removed 7 bases at V and 0 bases at J, leaving 9 bases unmatched. Germline V gene sequence: CDR1 MDHEN, CDR2 SYDVKM. This CDR3 contains 17 residues. The CDR3 nucleotides read TGTGCCAGCATTCAGAAGGCTAGCGGGAGGAGCACAGATACGCAGTATTTT. It translates to CASIQKASGRSTDTQYF.